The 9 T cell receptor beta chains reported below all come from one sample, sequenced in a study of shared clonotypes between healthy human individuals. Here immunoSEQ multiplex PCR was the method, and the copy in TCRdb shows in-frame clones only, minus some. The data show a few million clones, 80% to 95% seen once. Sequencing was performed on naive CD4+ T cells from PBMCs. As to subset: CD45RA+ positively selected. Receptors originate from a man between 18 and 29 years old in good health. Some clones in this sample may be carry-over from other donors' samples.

Written as DNA, the CDR3 is TGTGCCAGCAGCAGGAGCTTGTACAATGAGCAGTTCTTC. The encoded protein is CASSRSLYNEQFF. The rearrangement joins TRBV7-3 to TRBJ2-1, with D uncertain. With 5 bases removed from V and 4 bases from J, the gap between germline ends came to 9 bases. CDR3 length equals 13 residues. The germline V gene has CDR1 SGHTA and CDR2 FQGTGA.

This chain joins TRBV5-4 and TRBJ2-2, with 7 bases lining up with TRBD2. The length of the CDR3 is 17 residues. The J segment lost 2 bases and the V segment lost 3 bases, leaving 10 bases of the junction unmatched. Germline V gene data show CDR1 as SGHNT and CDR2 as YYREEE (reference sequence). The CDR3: CASSSNPSGLNTGELFF. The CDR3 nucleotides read TGTGCCAGCAGCTCCAACCCTAGCGGATTAAACACCGGGGAGCTGTTTTTT.

The CDR3, as DNA: TGTGCCAGCATAATGAGACGGCGGGTCTACGAGCAGTACTTC. It codes for CASIMRRRVYEQYF. This chain joins TRBV6-1 and TRBJ2-7, with D maybe TRBD2 (5 bases). Germline CDR1 MNHNS, CDR2 SASEGT. The CDR3 runs 14 residues. Trimming shortened V by 7 bases and J by 3 bases, and 16 bases separated the two germline ends.

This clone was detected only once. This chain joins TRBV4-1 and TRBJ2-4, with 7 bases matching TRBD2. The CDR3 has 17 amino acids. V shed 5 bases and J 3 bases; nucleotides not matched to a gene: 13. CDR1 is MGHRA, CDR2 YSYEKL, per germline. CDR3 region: CASSLLEGGPGKNIQYF. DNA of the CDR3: TGCGCCAGCAGCTTGTTAGAGGGAGGGCCCGGCAAAAACATTCAGTACTTC.

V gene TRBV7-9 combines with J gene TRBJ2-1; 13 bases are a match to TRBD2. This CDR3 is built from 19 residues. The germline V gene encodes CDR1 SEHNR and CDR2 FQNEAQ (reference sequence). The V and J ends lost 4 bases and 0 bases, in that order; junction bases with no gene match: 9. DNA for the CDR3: TGTGCCAGCAGCTCACTACTAGCGGGAGGGCGGGCCTCCTACAATGAGCAGTTCTTC. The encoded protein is CASSSLLAGGRASYNEQFF.

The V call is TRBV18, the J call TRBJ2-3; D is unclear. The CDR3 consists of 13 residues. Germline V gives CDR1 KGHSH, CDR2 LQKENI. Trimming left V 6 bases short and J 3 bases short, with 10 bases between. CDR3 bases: TGTGCCAGCTCTCAGCGAGCAACAGATACGCAGTATTTT. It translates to CASSQRATDTQYF.

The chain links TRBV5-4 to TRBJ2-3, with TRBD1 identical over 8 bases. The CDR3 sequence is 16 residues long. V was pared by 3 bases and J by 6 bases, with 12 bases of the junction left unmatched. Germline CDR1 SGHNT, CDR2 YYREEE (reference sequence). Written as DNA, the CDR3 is TGTGCCAGCAGCTCCCCCCGGGACAGGCCTGCGGATACGCAGTATTTT. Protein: CASSSPRDRPADTQYF.

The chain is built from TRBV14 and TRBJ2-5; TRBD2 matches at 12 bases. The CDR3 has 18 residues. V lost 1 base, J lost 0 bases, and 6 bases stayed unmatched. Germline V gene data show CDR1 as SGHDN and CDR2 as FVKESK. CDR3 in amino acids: CASSQVTSGGFNQETQYF. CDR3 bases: TGTGCCAGCAGCCAAGTGACTAGCGGGGGATTTAACCAAGAGACCCAGTACTTC.

This CDR3 reads CASSRSWGYEQYF. CDR3 coding DNA: TGTGCCAGCAGTCGCTCATGGGGCTACGAGCAGTACTTC. V usage is TRBV6-1 and J usage is TRBJ2-7, with unresolved D. The germline CDR1 and CDR2 sequences are MNHNS and SASEGT. The CDR3 consists of 13 residues. V lost 5 bases and J lost 3, with 11 bases in between.